This T cell receptor beta chain was identified in a study of T cell repertoires in cytomegalovirus infection. The overall study: HLA-C-restricted CMV epitopes, recently identified, and well-studied HLA-B-restricted ones were used by the study. Public TCR beta signatures provided an indication of both CMV infection and a matching HLA type.

TCRdb re-called the reads with MiXCR, one entry per CDR3 protein. The table shows a few hundred thousand distinct CDR3 sequences, with roughly 43% occurring only once. CDR1 and CDR2 from the germline V gene are SGHTA and FQGNSA. The ends were cut back, 5 bases at V and 9 bases at J, with 23 bases in the middle. The CDR3 sequence is 15 residues long. Worth noting for this clonotype: The target antigen is unknown.

Study-wide points: Public TCR beta family frequency separated CMV-and-HLA carriers, including in an independent cohort. HLA-C-restricted CMV-specific TCR beta clonotypes were dominant in the ex vivo response.

This sequence joins TRBV7-2 and TRBJ2-7; TRBD2 might be the D (6 bases). The material sequenced was cultured PBMCs, taken from culture after CMV antigen stimulation. The TCR sequence derives from a human donor in good health (CMV status not recorded). Some clones in this sample may be carry-over from other donors' samples. CDR3 loop: CASSPPSSRGYVQYF. Written as DNA, the CDR3 is TGTGCCAGCAGCCCCCCTTCCTCGCGGGGATATGTGCAGTACTTC.